This T cell receptor (beta chain) was sequenced during a study of T cell responses to AZD1222 COVID-19 vaccine. TCRdb's copy holds only in-frame clones and misses some; the assay was immunoSEQ multiplex PCR. Here the sample spans roughly 120,000 clones, around nine tenths being singletons. This material consisted of peripheral blood, taken 28 days after the second AZD1222 dose. The source of this sequence is an adult who received the AZD1222 COVID-19 vaccine.

CDR3 in DNA: TGTGCCAGCAGTGAGACCTACTCTGGAAACACCATATATTTT. Translation: CASSETYSGNTIYF. The chain employs TRBV28 and TRBJ1-3; D gene ambiguous. This CDR3 has 14 residues. Germline V gives CDR1 MDHEN, CDR2 SYDVKM. The V gene lost 5 bases and the J gene lost 0 bases, with 8 bases spanning the gap.